This T cell receptor beta chain was sequenced during a study of blood T cell repertoires in COVID-19. As handled by the study authors: Amplification from reference gene primers served as the basis for estimated nucleated cell counts. The assay was immunoSEQ multiplex PCR, and TCRdb's table has in-frame clones only and misses some. The V and J calls and the clone size are those of that table, but D and trimming were determined from the DNA. The table lists more than 60,000 clones, 90% of them singletons. Germline CDR1 MGHRA, CDR2 YSYEKL. The V gene end was trimmed by 1 base and the J gene end by 2 bases; junction bases not matched to a gene: 3. This CDR3 is 15 amino acids long.

This clonotype originated in a man aged 50-59 years with acute or convalescent COVID-19. Sequences were obtained from peripheral blood. The V gene is TRBV4-1, the J gene TRBJ2-3; 7 bases match TRBD2. The CDR3 protein is CASSQVAGPTDTQYF. In nucleotides, the CDR3 is TGCGCCAGCAGCCAAGTAGCGGGCCCCACAGATACGCAGTATTTT.